The clone carrying this T cell receptor beta chain was picked up many times. This sample's TCRbeta library carried unique molecular identifier barcodes. MiXCR was run by TCRdb on the PCR reads, yielding one entry per CDR3 protein. Among 600,000 or so distinct CDR3 sequences listed, more than 20% were seen once. The data belong to a study of T-cell reconstitution after alpha-beta-depleted transplantation in children. The CDR3 contains 15 residues. V dropped 3 bases and J dropped 3 bases, with 12 bases sitting between them. V is TRBV12-3 or TRBV12-4 and J is TRBJ2-4, with D perhaps matching TRBD2 (6 bases). The TCR was taken from a boy in the first two years of life who had a stem cell transplant for acute myeloid leukemia, so the T cells may come from the graft donor. The sample consisted of PBMCs, mostly from graft donor cells, taken 360 days after TCRalphabeta/CD19-depleted stem cell transplant. The CDR3 sequence: CASSLAGSLKNIQYF. The CDR3 coding sequence is TGTGCCAGCAGTTTGGCGGGGAGCCTCAAAAACATTCAGTACTTC.